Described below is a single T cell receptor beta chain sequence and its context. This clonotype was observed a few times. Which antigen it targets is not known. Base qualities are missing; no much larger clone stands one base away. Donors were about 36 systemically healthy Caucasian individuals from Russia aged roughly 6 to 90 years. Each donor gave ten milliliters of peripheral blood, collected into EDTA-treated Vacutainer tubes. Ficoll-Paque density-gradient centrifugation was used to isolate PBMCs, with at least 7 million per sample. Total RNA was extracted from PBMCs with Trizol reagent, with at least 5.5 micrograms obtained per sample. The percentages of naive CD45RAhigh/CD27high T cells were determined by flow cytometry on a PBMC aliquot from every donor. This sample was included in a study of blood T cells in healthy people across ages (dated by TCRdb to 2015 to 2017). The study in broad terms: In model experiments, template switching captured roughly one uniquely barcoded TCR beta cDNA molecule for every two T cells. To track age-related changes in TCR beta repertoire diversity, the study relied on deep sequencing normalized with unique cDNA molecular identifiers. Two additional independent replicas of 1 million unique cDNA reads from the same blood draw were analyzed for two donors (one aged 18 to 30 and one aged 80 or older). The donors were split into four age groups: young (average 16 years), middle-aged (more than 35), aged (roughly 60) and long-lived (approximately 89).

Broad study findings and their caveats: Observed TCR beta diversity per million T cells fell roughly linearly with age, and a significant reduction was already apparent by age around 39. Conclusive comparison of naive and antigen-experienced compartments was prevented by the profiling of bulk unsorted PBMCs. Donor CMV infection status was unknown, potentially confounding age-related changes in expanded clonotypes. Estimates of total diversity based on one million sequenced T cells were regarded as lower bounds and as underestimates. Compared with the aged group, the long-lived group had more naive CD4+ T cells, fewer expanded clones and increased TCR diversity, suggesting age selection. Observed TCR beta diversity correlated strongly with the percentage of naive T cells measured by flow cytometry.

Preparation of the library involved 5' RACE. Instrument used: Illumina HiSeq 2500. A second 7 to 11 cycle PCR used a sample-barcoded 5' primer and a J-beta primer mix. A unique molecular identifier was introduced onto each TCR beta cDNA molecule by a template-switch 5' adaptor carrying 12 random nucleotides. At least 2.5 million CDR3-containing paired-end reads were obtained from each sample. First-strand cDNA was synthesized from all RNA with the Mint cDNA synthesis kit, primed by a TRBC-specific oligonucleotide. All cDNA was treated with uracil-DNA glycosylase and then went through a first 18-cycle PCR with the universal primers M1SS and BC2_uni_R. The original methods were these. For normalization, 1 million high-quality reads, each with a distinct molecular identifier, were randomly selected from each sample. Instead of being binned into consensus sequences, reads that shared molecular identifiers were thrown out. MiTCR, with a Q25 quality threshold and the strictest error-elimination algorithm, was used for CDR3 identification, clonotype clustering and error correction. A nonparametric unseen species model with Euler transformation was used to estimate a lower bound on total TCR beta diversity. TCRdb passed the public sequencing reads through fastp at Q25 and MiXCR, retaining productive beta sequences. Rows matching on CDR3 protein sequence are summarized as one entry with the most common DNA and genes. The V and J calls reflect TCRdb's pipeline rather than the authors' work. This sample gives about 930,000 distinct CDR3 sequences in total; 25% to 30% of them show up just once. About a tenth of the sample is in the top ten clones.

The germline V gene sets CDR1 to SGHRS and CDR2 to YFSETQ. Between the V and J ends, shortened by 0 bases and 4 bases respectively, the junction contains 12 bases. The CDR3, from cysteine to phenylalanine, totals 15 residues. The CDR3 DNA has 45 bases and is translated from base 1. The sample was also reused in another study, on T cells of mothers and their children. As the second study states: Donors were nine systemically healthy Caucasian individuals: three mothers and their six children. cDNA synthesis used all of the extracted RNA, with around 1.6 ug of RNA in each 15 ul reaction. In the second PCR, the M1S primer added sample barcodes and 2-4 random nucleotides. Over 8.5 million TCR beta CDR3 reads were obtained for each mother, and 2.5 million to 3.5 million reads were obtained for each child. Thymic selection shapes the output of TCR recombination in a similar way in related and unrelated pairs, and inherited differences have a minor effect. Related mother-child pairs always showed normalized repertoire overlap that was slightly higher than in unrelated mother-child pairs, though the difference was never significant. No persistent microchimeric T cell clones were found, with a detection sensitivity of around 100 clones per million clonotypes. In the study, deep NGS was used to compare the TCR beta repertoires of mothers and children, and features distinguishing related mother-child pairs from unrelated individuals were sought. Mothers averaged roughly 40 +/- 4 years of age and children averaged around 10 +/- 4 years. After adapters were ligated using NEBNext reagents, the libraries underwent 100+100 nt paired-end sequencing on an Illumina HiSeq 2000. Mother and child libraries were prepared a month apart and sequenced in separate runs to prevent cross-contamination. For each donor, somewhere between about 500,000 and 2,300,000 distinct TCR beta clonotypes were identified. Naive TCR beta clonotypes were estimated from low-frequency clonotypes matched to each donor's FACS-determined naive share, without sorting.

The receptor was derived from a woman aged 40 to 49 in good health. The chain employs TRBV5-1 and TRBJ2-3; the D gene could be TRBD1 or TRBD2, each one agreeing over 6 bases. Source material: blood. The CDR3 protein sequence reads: CASSLDTGAADTQYF. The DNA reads TGCGCCAGCAGCTTGGATACGGGGGCGGCAGATACGCAGTATTTT.